A selection of T cell receptor beta chains follows, all from one sample in a study of blood T cells in healthy people across ages. TCRdb re-called the 5' RACE reads through MiXCR, storing one row per CDR3 protein. The sample records approximately 1.5 million distinct CDR3 sequences, roughly 30% being singletons. Specimen: blood. These receptors came from a woman aged 30 to 39 in good health. Both conserved end residues are part of each CDR3. The D gene is left open where the match is weak. Only some rows state a clone size, as once, few, many or a class for expanded clones.

cdr3_nt	cdr3_aa	d_call	clone_size	v_call	j_call
TGTGCCAGCAGCCCAAAGTATGAGCAGTTCTTC	CASSPKYEQFF	NA	NA	TRBV12-3/TRBV12-4	TRBJ2-1
TGTGCCTTTAGGAGACAGGGGGCTGAAAAACTGTTTTTT	CAFRRQGAEKLFF	TRBD1	NA	TRBV30	TRBJ1-4
TGTGCCAGCAGTGAAATCCACATAAGGGACTATGGCTACACCTTC	CASSEIHIRDYGYTF	NA	few	TRBV2	TRBJ1-2
TGTGCCAGCAGTGTTCCCCCCGCAATGAACACTGAAGCTTTCTTT	CASSVPPAMNTEAFF	NA	NA	TRBV2	TRBJ1-1
TGCGCCAGCAGCTTGGTGGGGGACAAGGCAGATACGCAGTATTTT	CASSLVGDKADTQYF	NA	few	TRBV5-1	TRBJ2-3
TGTACCAGCAGGTCACAGAACTCCTACGAGCAGTACTTC	CTSRSQNSYEQYF	NA	NA	TRBV25-1	TRBJ2-7
TGTGCCAGCAGCTCCCGGGACAGGGGAGGGAGCACAGATACGCAGTATTTT	CASSSRDRGGSTDTQYF	TRBD1	few	TRBV13	TRBJ2-3
TGTGCCAGCAGCCCGGGACGCATGACCTACAATGAGCAGTTCTTC	CASSPGRMTYNEQFF	NA	NA	TRBV6-4	TRBJ2-1
TGTGCCAGCAGTGAATCCGACAATGAGCAGTTCTTC	CASSESDNEQFF	NA	NA	TRBV2	TRBJ2-1
TGTGCCAGCAGCAGTTTAGGACTAGCGAGAGGGCTAGTATACAATGAGCAGTTCTTC	CASSSLGLARGLVYNEQFF	TRBD2	once	TRBV2	TRBJ2-1
TGCAGTGCTAGAGTTACACGCGGGACAGAGCAGTTCTTC	CSARVTRGTEQFF	NA	NA	TRBV20-1	TRBJ2-1
TGCGCCAGCAGCCAAGTCTTGGGGGGGAATCAGCCCCAGCATTTT	CASSQVLGGNQPQHF	NA	few	TRBV4-1	TRBJ1-5
TGTGCCAGCAGCTTAGCGTCGGCCGAGCAGTACTTC	CASSLASAEQYF	NA	NA	TRBV7-6	TRBJ2-7
TGCAGTGCTAGTCGGGCGGGGTCCCACGAGCAGTTCTTC	CSASRAGSHEQFF	NA	NA	TRBV20-1	TRBJ2-1
TGTGCCAGCAGTTGGGAGTTAGCGGGGGACACAGATACGCAGTATTTT	CASSWELAGDTDTQYF	TRBD2	NA	TRBV5-6	TRBJ2-3
TGCGCCAGCAGCTTGACGGCTTCTGATCCCTACGAGCAGTACTTC	CASSLTASDPYEQYF	NA	few	TRBV5-1	TRBJ2-7
TGTGCCAGCAGCGCCAACGAGGGGCACTCCTATGGCTACACCTTC	CASSANEGHSYGYTF	NA	NA	TRBV7-9	TRBJ1-2
TGTGCCAGCAGCTTAGGGCGGGGGTCCACAGATACGCAGTATTTT	CASSLGRGSTDTQYF	TRBD2	many	TRBV5-1	TRBJ2-3
TGTGCCAGCAGCTTATCTAGCGGGGCCTGCTACGAGCAGTACTTC	CASSLSSGACYEQYF	TRBD2	NA	TRBV7-2	TRBJ2-7
TGCAGTGCTAGAGAGCTAGACCAGTACAATGAGCAGTTCTTC	CSARELDQYNEQFF	NA	many	TRBV20-1	TRBJ2-1
TGCGCCAGCAGCTTGGGTCGGAAAACCTCCTCCTACAATGAGCAGTTCTTC	CASSLGRKTSSYNEQFF	NA	NA	TRBV5-1	TRBJ2-1
TGTGCCAGCAATCCGGGGACACGCTACACCTTC	CASNPGTRYTF	NA	few	TRBV28	TRBJ1-2
TGCAGTGCTAGAGTCACAGGGGAAGGGACTGAAGCTTTCTTT	CSARVTGEGTEAFF	TRBD1	NA	TRBV20-1	TRBJ1-1
TGTGCCAGCAAACGGGGGTCAGGACCCTACGAGCAGTACTTC	CASKRGSGPYEQYF	NA	NA	TRBV6-2/TRBV6-3	TRBJ2-7
TGTGCCAGCAGTGTCCCTAGCGGGGGGTCTAGCTCCTACGAGCAGTACTTC	CASSVPSGGSSSYEQYF	TRBD2	NA	TRBV2	TRBJ2-7
TGTGCCAGCTCACCTCCCGGGCGCCCCTACAATGAGCAGTTCTTC	CASSPPGRPYNEQFF	NA	NA	TRBV18	TRBJ2-1
TGTGCCAGCAGCTTAATCGCGTCTAGCGGGAGGGCCAATACGCAGTATTTT	CASSLIASSGRANTQYF	TRBD2	few	TRBV7-9	TRBJ2-3
TGCGCCAGCACTGAGGGTGAGACCCGGTACTTC	CASTEGETRYF	NA	NA	TRBV10-2	TRBJ2-7
TGCGCCAGCAGTGCACAGGGGGAGCCTAACTATGGCTACACCTTC	CASSAQGEPNYGYTF	TRBD1	few	TRBV5-1	TRBJ1-2
TGCGCAACCCTCTTATACACCAAAGGCTACACCTTC	CATLLYTKGYTF	NA	NA	TRBV10-1	TRBJ1-2
TGTGCCAGCAGCGGTACTCTTGGGTCCACAGATACGCAGTATTTT	CASSGTLGSTDTQYF	NA	NA	TRBV9	TRBJ2-3
TGTGCCAGCAGTTCGCGTCATAGCGGGGGCCACAATGAGCAGTTCTTC	CASSSRHSGGHNEQFF	TRBD2	NA	TRBV6-6	TRBJ2-1
TGTGCCAGCAGCTTAGCTCCCCCGGGACAGAATAGCAATCAGCCCCAGCATTTT	CASSLAPPGQNSNQPQHF	TRBD1	NA	TRBV7-6	TRBJ1-5